A single sample is the source of the 21 T cell receptor beta chains below, sequenced in a study of immune evolution from preneoplasia to lung adenocarcinoma. Assay: immunoSEQ multiplex PCR; the TCRdb copy retains only in-frame clones and omits some. Of thousands of clones in the sample, over 65% were seen once. The source material was FFPE lung adenocarcinoma in situ tissue. These receptors were obtained from a person between 60 and 80 years old with lung adenocarcinoma.

This clone has only one observation. The rearrangement links TRBV15 to TRBJ2-3; a possible D gene is TRBD2 (7 bases). Germline values: CDR1 LNHNV, CDR2 YYDKDF (reference sequence). The CDR3 is made up of 16 amino acids. Trimming took 3 bases from V and 4 from J, leaving 17 bases between them. CDR3: CATSSALGGPPDTQYF. The CDR3 DNA is TGTGCCACCAGCAGTGCCTTGGGGGGGCCTCCAGATACGCAGTATTTT.

The chain links TRBV7-9 to TRBJ2-3, with 8 bases matching TRBD1. Germline loops: CDR1 SEHNR, CDR2 FQNEAQ (reference sequence). CDR3 length: 16 amino acids. The trim removed 3 bases at V and 0 bases at J, leaving 5 bases unmatched. The CDR3 sequence: CASSFGTGTSTDTQYF. In DNA, the CDR3 is TGTGCCAGCAGCTTTGGGACAGGCACTAGCACAGATACGCAGTATTTT.

This clone was observed once. This rearrangement joins TRBV29-1 to TRBJ2-3, with 9 bases fitting TRBD1. V trimming: 6 bases; J trimming: 3 bases; junction bases outside the gene matches: 1. CDR1 is SQVTM and CDR2 is ANQGSEA in the germline V gene. The CDR3 sequence is 12 residues long. The CDR3 here is CSVGQGTDTQYF. Written as DNA, the CDR3 is TGCAGCGTCGGACAGGGGACAGATACGCAGTATTTT.

The chain links TRBV6-6 to TRBJ1-5, with unresolved D. This CDR3 is 13 amino acids long. V lost 6 bases and J lost 4, with 10 bases in between. The germline gives CDR1 MNHNY, CDR2 SVGAGI (reference sequence). The CDR3 is CASRTVGNQPQHF. In nucleotides, the CDR3 is TGTGCCAGCAGGACGGTCGGGAATCAGCCCCAGCATTTT.

The chain recombines TRBV6-5 with TRBJ1-5; D is ambiguous. Germline assignment: CDR1 MNHEY and CDR2 SVGAGI. The CDR3 has 16 amino acids. V gave up 0 bases and J gave up 1 base, with 10 bases separating them. The CDR3 loop reads CASSYSRATSNQPQHF. CDR3 nucleotide sequence: TGTGCCAGCAGTTACTCGAGGGCGACAAGCAATCAGCCCCAGCATTTT.

The rearrangement links TRBV7-2 to TRBJ2-3; D remains unclear. The CDR3 has 15 amino acids. Germline CDR1 reads SGHTA; CDR2 reads FQGNSA. Trimming left V 2 bases short and J 1 base short, with 10 bases between. The chain's CDR3 is CASSLNPRGTDTQYF. The CDR3 DNA reads as TGTGCCAGCAGCTTAAACCCGAGAGGCACAGATACGCAGTATTTT. Using reference TRBV7-2 and TRBJ2-3 for the parts outside the CDR3, the full variable domain is GAGVSQSPSNKVTEKGKDVELRCDPISGHTALYWYRQSLGQGLEFLIYFQGNSAPDKSGLPSDRFSAERTGGSVSTLTIQRTQQEDSAVYLCASSLNPRGTDTQYFGPGTRLTVL.

In its sample, this clone was seen a few times. V is TRBV7-6 and J is TRBJ2-3; 7 bases align to TRBD2. The junction had 15 bases not matched to a gene; V was cut back by 5 bases and J by 1 base. CDR1 and CDR2 (germline): SGHVS, FNYEAQ. The CDR3 loop spans 18 amino acids. CDR3 protein: CASSPYGWVAGGTDTQYF. The CDR3 coding sequence is TGTGCCAGCAGCCCTTATGGGTGGGTCGCGGGGGGCACAGATACGCAGTATTTT.

This chain uses TRBV7-9 with TRBJ1-4; no definite D call. V shed 1 base and J shed 7 bases, with 16 bases lying between them. There are 16 residues in the CDR3. Germline V gene sequence: CDR1 SEHNR, CDR2 FQNEAQ (reference sequence). The CDR3 here is CASSLGGAVIGEKLFF. The CDR3 nucleotides read TGTGCCAGCAGCTTAGGAGGTGCCGTCATCGGTGAAAAACTGTTTTTT.

The chain is built from TRBV4-3 and TRBJ2-3; possible D gene TRBD1, 6 bases. Germline V gene data show CDR1 as LGHNA and CDR2 as YSLEER. This CDR3 has 14 residues. Trimming stripped 0 bases from V and 4 bases from J, with 8 bases between. In DNA, the CDR3 is TGCGCCAGCAGCCAAGATTGGACAGCAGATACGCAGTATTTT. Translating it yields CASSQDWTADTQYF.

The rearrangement links TRBV13 to TRBJ2-7; maybe TRBD1 (6 bases). CDR3 length equals 14 residues. Trimming shortened V by 5 bases and J by 2 bases, and 13 bases separated the two germline ends. Germline V CDR1 and CDR2: PRHDT, FYEKMQ (reference sequence). The CDR3 is CASSPGHGTYEQYF. The CDR3 bases are TGTGCCAGCAGCCCGGGACACGGAACCTACGAGCAGTACTTC.

The V gene is TRBV15, the J gene TRBJ2-7; 11 nucleotides line up with TRBD2. After removal of 3 bases from V and 2 bases from J, the junction contained 3 bases not matched to a gene. CDR3 length equals 15 residues. The germline V gene encodes CDR1 LNHNV and CDR2 YYDKDF (reference sequence). The CDR3 reads CATSSNSGGAYEQYF. In nucleotides, the CDR3 is TGTGCCACCAGCAGCAATAGCGGGGGGGCCTACGAGCAGTACTTC.

The rearrangement joins TRBV2 to TRBJ2-5; 7 positions match TRBD1. The germline gives CDR1 SNHLY, CDR2 FYNNEI. The CDR3 length is 12 residues. Trimming removed 9 bases from V and 2 bases from J; junction bases left unmatched: 3. The CDR3 loop is CASDRVQETQYF. CDR3 coding DNA: TGTGCCAGTGACAGGGTACAAGAGACCCAGTACTTC. Full variable domain (rest looked up from reference TRBV2 and TRBJ2-5): EPEVTQTPSHQVTQMGQEVILRCVPISNHLYFYWYRQILGQKVEFLVSFYNNEISEKSEIFDDQFSVERPDGSNFTLKIRSTKLEDSAMYFCASDRVQETQYFGPGTRLLVL.

This clone was detected a few times. The V gene is TRBV7-2, the J gene TRBJ2-5; D is perhaps TRBD1 (6 bases). The CDR3 spans 15 residues. The ends were cut back, 4 bases at V and 2 bases at J, with 14 bases in the middle. From germline, CDR1 is SGHTA and CDR2 FQGNSA. CDR3 nucleotides: TGTGCCAGCAGCTCCGTTACGGGACAACAAGAGACCCAGTACTTC. Translation: CASSSVTGQQETQYF.

The V call is TRBV6-6, the J call TRBJ1-2; 7 positions match TRBD1. Germline CDR1 MNHNY, CDR2 SVGAGI (reference sequence). The CDR3 length is 16 residues. The J segment lost 3 bases and the V segment lost 5 bases, leaving 12 bases of the junction unmatched. The CDR3 region is CASSGRTLGQDYGYTF. In nucleotides, the CDR3 is TGTGCCAGCAGTGGACGGACACTAGGACAGGACTATGGCTACACCTTC.

DNA for the CDR3: TGTGCCAGCAGCTTAACAGGGGATGGCTACACCTTC. Protein product: CASSLTGDGYTF. The chain combines TRBV2 with TRBJ1-2; 7 nucleotides line up with TRBD1. This CDR3 has 12 residues. Germline V lookup: CDR1 SNHLY, CDR2 FYNNEI. The V and J ends lost 6 bases and 6 bases, in that order; junction bases with no gene match: 4.

J is TRBJ2-7 and V is TRBV9; 9 bases fit TRBD1. Losses at the gene ends were 4 bases for V and 4 bases for J; bases not matched to a gene: 12. Per germline, CDR1 SGDLS and CDR2 YYNGEE. The CDR3 is made up of 16 amino acids. As DNA, the CDR3 is TGTGCCAGCAGCCCAAACCCGGGACAGGGAGTATACGAGCAGTACTTC. It codes for CASSPNPGQGVYEQYF. The full variable domain, with the rest looked up from reference TRBV9 and TRBJ2-7, is DSGVTQTPKHLITATGQRVTLRCSPRSGDLSVYWYQQSLDQGLQFLIQYYNGEERAKGNILERFSAQQFPDLHSELNLSSLELGDSALYFCASSPNPGQGVYEQYFGPGTRLTVT.

This clone is large in the sample. The chain has TRBV7-6 and TRBJ2-1; TRBD1 might be the D (5 bases). Trimming cost V 5 bases and J 5 bases, with 7 bases left between them. Germline loops: CDR1 SGHVS, CDR2 FNYEAQ. The CDR3 covers 12 residues. This CDR3 is CASSGADNEQFF. In DNA form, the CDR3 reads TGTGCCAGCAGCGGGGCCGACAATGAGCAGTTCTTC.

The V gene is TRBV19, the J gene TRBJ1-2; D might be TRBD1 (6 bases). Trimming stripped 6 bases from V and 4 bases from J, with 21 bases between. The length of the CDR3 is 16 residues. Germline CDR1 LNHDA, CDR2 SQIVND (reference sequence). The DNA of the CDR3 is TGTGCCAGTAGAAGGGGGATGGAGAGCGGGACCTATGGCTACACCTTC. It specifies CASRRGMESGTYGYTF.

The chain joins TRBV28 to TRBJ1-6; D may be TRBD1 (5 bases). Germline lookup yields CDR1 MDHEN and CDR2 SYDVKM. Trimming removed 8 bases from V and 7 bases from J, with 15 bases in between. The CDR3 spans 14 residues. CDR3: CASLSGTANSPLHF. DNA of the CDR3: TGTGCCAGCCTTTCCGGGACCGCGAATTCACCCCTCCACTTT.

The chain carries TRBV29-1 and TRBJ2-7, with D perhaps matching TRBD1 (6 bases). Trimming took off 2 bases at V and 7 bases at J, with 12 bases between the two ends. Germline CDR1 and CDR2: SQVTM and ANQGSEA. The CDR3 has 12 residues. CDR3 in DNA: TGCAGCGTTGAAACAGGGTTCGGAGAGCAGTACTTC. As protein: CSVETGFGEQYF.

This chain links TRBV5-1 with TRBJ2-2, with D hard to call. The V end was cut by 0 bases, the J end by 2 bases, with 5 bases between. Germline-derived CDR1 and CDR2 are SGHRS and YFSETQ. The length of the CDR3 is 14 residues. The CDR3 here is CASSLGLNTGELFF. CDR3 bases: TGCGCCAGCAGCTTGGGACTCAACACCGGGGAGCTGTTTTTT.